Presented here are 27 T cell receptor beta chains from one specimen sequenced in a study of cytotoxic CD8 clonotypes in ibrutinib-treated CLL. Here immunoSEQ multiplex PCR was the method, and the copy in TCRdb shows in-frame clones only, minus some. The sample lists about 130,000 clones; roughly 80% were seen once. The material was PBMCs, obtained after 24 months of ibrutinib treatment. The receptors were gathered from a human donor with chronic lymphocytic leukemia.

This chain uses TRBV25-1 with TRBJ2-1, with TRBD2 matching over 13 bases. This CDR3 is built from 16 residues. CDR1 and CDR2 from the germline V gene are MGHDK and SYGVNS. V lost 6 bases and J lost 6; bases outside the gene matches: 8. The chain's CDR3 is CASSPPGLAGVNEQFF. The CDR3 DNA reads TGTGCCAGCAGCCCCCCCGGACTAGCGGGGGTCAATGAGCAGTTCTTC.

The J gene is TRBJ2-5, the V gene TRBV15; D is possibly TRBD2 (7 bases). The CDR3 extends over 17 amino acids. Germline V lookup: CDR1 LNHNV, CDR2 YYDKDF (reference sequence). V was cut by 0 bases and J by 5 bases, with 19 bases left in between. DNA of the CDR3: TGTGCCACCAGCAGAGAACTGGGGGGGCTGGGTTTTGAGACCCAGTACTTC. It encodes CATSRELGGLGFETQYF.

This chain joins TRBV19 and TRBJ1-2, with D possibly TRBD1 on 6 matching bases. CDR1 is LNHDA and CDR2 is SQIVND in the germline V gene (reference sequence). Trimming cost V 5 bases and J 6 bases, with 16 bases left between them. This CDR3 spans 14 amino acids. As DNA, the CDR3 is TGTGCCAGTAGTCCGAGGCAGGGGTACGATGGCTACACCTTC. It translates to CASSPRQGYDGYTF.

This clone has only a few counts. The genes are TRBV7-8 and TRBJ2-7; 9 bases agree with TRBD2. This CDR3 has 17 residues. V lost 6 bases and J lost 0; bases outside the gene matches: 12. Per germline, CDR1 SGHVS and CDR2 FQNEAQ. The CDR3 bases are TGTGCCAGCAGACTTTTTGGGGCTAGCGGGGTCTCCTACGAGCAGTACTTC. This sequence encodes CASRLFGASGVSYEQYF.

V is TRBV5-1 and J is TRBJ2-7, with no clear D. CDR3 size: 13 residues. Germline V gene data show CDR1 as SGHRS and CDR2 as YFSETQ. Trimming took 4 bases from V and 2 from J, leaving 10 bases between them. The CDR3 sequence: CASSPAAPYEQYF. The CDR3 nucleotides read TGCGCCAGCAGCCCGGCGGCCCCCTACGAGCAGTACTTC.

CDR3 sequence: CASGTGTSGGYEQYF. DNA of the CDR3: TGTGCTAGTGGAACCGGGACTAGCGGGGGTTACGAGCAGTACTTC. This chain connects TRBV12-5 to TRBJ2-7; 14 bases align to TRBD2. Germline assignment: CDR1 LGHNT and CDR2 FRNRAP. V lost 6 bases to trimming and J lost 4 bases; unmatched junction nucleotides: 5. The CDR3 sequence is 15 residues long.

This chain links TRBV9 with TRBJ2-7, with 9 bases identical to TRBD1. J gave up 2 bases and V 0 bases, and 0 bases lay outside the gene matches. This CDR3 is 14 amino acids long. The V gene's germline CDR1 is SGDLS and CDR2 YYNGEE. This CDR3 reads CASSVGQGAYEQYF. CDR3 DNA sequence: TGTGCCAGCAGCGTAGGACAGGGGGCCTACGAGCAGTACTTC.

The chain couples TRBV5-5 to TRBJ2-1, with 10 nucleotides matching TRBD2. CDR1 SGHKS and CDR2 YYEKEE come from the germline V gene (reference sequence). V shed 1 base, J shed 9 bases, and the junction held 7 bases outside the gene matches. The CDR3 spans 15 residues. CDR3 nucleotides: TGTGCCAGCAGCTTGTTAGGGACTAGCGCCAGTGAGCAGTTCTTC. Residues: CASSLLGTSASEQFF.

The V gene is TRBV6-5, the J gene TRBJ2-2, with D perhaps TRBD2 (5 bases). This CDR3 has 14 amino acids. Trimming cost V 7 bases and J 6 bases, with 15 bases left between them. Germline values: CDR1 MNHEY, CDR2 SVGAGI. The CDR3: CASTPARASGELFF. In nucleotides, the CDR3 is TGTGCCAGCACCCCCGCGCGGGCTTCCGGGGAGCTGTTTTTT.

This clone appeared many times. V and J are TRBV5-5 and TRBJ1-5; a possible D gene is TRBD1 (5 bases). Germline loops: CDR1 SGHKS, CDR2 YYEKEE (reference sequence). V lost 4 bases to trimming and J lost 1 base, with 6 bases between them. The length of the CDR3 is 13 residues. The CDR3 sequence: CASSAGSNQPQHF. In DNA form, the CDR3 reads TGTGCCAGCAGCGCAGGGAGCAATCAGCCCCAGCATTTT.

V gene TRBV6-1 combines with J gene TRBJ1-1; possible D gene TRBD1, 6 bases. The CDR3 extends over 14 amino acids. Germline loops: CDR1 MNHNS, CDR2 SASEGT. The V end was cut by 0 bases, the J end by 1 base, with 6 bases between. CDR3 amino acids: CASSEAGQNTEAFF. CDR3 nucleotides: TGTGCCAGCAGTGAAGCGGGACAGAACACTGAAGCTTTCTTT.

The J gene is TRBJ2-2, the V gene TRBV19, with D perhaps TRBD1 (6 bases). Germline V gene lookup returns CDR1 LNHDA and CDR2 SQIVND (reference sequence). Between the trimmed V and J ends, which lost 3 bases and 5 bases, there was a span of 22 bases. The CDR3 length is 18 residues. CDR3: CASSIPPGQIVGTGELFF. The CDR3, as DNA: TGTGCCAGTAGTATTCCGCCGGGACAAATCGTGGGGACCGGGGAGCTGTTTTTT.

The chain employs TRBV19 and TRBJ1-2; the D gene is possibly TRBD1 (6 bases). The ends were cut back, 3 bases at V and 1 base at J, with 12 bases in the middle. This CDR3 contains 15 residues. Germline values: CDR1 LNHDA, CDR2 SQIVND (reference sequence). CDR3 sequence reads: CASSIWGRGNYGYTF. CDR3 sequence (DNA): TGTGCCAGTAGTATTTGGGGCAGGGGTAACTATGGCTACACCTTC. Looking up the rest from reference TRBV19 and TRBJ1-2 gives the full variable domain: DGGITQSPKYLFRKEGQNVTLSCEQNLNHDAMYWYRQDPGQGLRLIYYSQIVNDFQKGDIAEGYSVSREKKESFPLTVTSAQKNPTAFYLCASSIWGRGNYGYTFGSGTRLTVV.

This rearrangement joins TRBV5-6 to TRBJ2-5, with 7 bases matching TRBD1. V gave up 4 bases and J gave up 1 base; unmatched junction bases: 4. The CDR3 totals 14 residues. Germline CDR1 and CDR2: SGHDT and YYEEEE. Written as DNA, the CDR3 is TGTGCCAGCAGCACCGGGGACAGCCAAGAGACCCAGTACTTC. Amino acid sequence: CASSTGDSQETQYF.

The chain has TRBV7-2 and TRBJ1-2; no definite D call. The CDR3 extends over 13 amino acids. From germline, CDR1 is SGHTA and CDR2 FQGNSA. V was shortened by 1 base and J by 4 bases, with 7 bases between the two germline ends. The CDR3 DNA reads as TGTGCCAGCAGCTTAGAAACAGCCTATGGCTACACCTTC. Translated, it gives CASSLETAYGYTF.

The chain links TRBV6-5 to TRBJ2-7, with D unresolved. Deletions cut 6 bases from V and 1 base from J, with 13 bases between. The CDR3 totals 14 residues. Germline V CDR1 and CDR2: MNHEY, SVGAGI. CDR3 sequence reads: CASSPLGGSYEQYF. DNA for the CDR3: TGTGCCAGCAGCCCGTTGGGTGGATCCTACGAGCAGTACTTC.

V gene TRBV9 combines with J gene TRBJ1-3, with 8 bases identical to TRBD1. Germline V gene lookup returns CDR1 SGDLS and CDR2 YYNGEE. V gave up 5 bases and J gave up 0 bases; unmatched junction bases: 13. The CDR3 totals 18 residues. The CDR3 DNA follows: TGTGCCAGCAGTTCCCGGGTTGGACAGGGACCCTCTGGAAACACCATATATTTT. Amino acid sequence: CASSSRVGQGPSGNTIYF. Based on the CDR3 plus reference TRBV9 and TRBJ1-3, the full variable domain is DSGVTQTPKHLITATGQRVTLRCSPRSGDLSVYWYQQSLDQGLQFLIQYYNGEERAKGNILERFSAQQFPDLHSELNLSSLELGDSALYFCASSSRVGQGPSGNTIYFGEGSWLTVV.

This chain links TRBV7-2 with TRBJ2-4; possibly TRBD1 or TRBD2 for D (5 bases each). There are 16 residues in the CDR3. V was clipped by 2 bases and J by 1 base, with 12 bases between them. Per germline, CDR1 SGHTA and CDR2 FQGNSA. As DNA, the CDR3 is TGTGCCAGCAGCTTATTTCGGGGCACGGCCAAAAACATTCAGTACTTC. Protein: CASSLFRGTAKNIQYF.

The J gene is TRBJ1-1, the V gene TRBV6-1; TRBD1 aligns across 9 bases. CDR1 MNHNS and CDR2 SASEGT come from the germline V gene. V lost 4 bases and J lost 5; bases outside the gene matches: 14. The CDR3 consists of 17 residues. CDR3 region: CASSVREQGAFWTEAFF. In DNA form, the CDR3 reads TGTGCCAGCAGTGTCCGAGAACAGGGGGCTTTTTGGACTGAAGCTTTCTTT.

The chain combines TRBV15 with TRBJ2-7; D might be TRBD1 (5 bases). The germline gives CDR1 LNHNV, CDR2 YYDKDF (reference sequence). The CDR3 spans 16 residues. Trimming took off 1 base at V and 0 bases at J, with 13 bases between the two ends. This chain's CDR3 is CATSRGGGRSSYEQYF. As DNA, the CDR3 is TGTGCCACCAGCAGAGGGGGCGGCAGGAGCTCCTACGAGCAGTACTTC. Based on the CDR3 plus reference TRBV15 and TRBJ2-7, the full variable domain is DAMVIQNPRYQVTQFGKPVTLSCSQTLNHNVMYWYQQKSSQAPKLLFHYYDKDFNNEADTPDNFQSRRPNTSFCFLDIRSPGLGDTAMYLCATSRGGGRSSYEQYFGPGTRLTVT.

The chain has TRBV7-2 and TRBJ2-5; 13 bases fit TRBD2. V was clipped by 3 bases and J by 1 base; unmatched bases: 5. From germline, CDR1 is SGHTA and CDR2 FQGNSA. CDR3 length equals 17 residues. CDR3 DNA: TGTGCCAGCAGCTTGACTAGCGGGGGGCCCTTCCAAGAGACCCAGTACTTC. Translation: CASSLTSGGPFQETQYF.

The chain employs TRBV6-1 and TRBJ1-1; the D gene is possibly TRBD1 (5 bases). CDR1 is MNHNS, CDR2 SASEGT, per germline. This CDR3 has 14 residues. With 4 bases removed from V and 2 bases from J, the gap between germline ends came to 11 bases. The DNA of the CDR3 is TGTGCCAGCAGTGCGTCCCAGGGTAACACTGAAGCTTTCTTT. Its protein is CASSASQGNTEAFF.

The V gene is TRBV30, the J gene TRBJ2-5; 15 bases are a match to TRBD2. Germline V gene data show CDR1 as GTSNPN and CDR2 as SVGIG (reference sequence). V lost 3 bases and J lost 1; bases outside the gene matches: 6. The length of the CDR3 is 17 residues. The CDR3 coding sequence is TGTGCCTGGAGGGACCAGGGACTAGCGGGGGGCCAAGAGACCCAGTACTTC. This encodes CAWRDQGLAGGQETQYF.

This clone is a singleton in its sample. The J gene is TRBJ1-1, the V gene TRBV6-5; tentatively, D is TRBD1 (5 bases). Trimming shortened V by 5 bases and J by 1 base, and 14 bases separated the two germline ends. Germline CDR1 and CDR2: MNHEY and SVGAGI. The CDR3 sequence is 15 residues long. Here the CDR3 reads CASSPDNRWNTEAFF. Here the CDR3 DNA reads TGTGCCAGCAGTCCAGATAACAGGTGGAACACTGAAGCTTTCTTT.

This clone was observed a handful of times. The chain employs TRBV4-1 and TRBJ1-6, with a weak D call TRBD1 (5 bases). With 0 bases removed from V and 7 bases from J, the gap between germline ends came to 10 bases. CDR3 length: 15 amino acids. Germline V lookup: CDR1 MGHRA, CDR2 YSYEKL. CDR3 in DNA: TGCGCCAGCAGCCAAGACCCAGGGAAAAATTCACCCCTCCACTTT. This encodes CASSQDPGKNSPLHF.

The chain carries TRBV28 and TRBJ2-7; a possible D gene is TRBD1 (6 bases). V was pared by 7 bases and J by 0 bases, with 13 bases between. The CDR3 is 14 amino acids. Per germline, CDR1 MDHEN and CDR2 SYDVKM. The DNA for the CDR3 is TGTGCCAGCATCTCCACAGGGTTCTCCTACGAGCAGTACTTC. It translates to CASISTGFSYEQYF.

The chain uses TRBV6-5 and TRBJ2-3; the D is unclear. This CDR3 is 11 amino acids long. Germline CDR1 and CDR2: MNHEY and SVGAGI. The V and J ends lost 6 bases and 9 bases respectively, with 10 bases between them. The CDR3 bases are TGTGCCAGCAGGCAAGTAGGAACGCAGTATTTT. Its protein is CASRQVGTQYF.